The source of this T cell receptor (beta chain) is a study of control samples from healthy donors and cancer patients. Germline values: CDR1 SGHVS, CDR2 FQNEAQ. V lost 1 base and J lost 3, with 7 bases in between. The CDR3 has 14 residues. Clones were sequenced by immunoSEQ multiplex PCR, and TCRdb holds only the in-frame ones, with some missing. Of about 41,000 clones listed, about 94% are singletons. What was sequenced was blood. This chain joins TRBV7-8 and TRBJ1-5; D might be TRBD1 (5 bases). The receptor's source is a man aged 55 to 70 in good health. The CDR3 loop is CASSLGGHNQPQHF. The CDR3 bases are TGTGCCAGCAGCTTAGGAGGACACAATCAGCCCCAGCATTTT.